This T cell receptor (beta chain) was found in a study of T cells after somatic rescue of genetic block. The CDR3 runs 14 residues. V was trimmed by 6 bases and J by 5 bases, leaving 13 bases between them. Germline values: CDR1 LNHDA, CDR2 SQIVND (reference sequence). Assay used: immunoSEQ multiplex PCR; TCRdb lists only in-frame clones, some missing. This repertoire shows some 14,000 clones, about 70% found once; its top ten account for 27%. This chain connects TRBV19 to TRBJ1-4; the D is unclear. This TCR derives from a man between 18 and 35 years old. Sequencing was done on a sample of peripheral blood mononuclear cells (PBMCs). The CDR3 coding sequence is TGTGCCAGTAGCCTTACCCGCAAGAATGAAAAACTGTTTTTT. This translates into CASSLTRKNEKLFF.